This TCR beta chain was captured in a study of cytomegalovirus exposure and HLA in healthy donors. Findings and limits, study-wide: Per a prior analysis, the majority of TCR beta V segments were productive roughly 87% or roughly 30% of the time. Judged likely to be a sequencing artifact was a cluster of highly shared sequence variants. In vitro testing confirmed three CMV-associated chains as specific for CMV antigens.

As concerns this clone: The target antigen is unknown.

Primers: 60 Vbeta forward and 13 Jbeta reverse. The table came from immunoSEQ multiplex PCR; TCRdb's copy has only in-frame clones and leaves some out. The table records about 170,000 clones, roughly 85% of them present only once. Per the germline V gene, CDR1 is SGDLS and CDR2 is YYNGEE. This CDR3 spans 15 amino acids. V lost 3 bases to trimming and J lost 5 bases; unmatched junction nucleotides: 8. The sample was PBMCs. The TCR comes from a boy under 10 years old in good health and CMV-seronegative. The chain is built from TRBV9 and TRBJ2-5; 9 nucleotides line up with TRBD2. The CDR3 protein is CASSGGLAGSETQYF. The CDR3 DNA sequence: TGTGCCAGCAGCGGGGGACTAGCCGGATCCGAGACCCAGTACTTC.